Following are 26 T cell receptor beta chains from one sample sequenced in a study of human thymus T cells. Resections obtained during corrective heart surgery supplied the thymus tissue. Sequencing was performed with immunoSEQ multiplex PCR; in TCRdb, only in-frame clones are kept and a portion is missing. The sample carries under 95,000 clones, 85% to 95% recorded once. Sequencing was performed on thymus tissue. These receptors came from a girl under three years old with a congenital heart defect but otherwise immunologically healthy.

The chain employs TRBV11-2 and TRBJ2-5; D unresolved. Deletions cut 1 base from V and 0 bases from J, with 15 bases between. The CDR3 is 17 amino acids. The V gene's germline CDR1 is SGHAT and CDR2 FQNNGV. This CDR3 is CASSLVPSATNQETQYF. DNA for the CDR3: TGTGCCAGCAGCTTAGTCCCATCCGCCACAAACCAAGAGACCCAGTACTTC.

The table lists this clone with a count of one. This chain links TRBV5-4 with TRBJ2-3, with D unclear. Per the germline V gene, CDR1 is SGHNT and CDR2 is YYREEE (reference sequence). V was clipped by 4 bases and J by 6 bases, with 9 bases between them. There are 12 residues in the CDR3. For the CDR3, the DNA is TGTGCCAGCAGCCAACCTTTGGATACGCAGTATTTT. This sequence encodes CASSQPLDTQYF.

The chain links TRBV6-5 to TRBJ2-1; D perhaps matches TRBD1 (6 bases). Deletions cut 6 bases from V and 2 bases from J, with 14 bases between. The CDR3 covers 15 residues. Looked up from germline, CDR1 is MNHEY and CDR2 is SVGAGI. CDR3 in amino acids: CASSWTVLPYNEQFF. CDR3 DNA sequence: TGTGCCAGCAGCTGGACAGTACTACCCTACAATGAGCAGTTCTTC.

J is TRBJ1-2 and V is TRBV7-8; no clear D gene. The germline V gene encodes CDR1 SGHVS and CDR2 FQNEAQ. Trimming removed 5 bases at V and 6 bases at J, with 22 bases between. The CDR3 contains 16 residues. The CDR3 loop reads CASSLRGETHLHGYTF. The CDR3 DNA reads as TGTGCCAGCAGCCTCCGGGGTGAGACCCATCTCCATGGCTACACCTTC.

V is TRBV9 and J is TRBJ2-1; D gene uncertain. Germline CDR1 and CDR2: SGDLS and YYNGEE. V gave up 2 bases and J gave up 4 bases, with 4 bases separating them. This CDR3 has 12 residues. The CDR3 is CASSVQYNEQFF. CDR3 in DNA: TGTGCCAGCAGCGTTCAGTACAATGAGCAGTTCTTC.

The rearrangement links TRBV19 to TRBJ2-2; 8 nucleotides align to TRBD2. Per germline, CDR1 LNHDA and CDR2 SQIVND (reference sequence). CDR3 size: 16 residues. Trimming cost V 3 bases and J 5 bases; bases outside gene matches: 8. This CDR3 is CASSIGGDPRTGELFF. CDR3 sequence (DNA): TGTGCCAGTAGTATCGGGGGGGACCCGAGGACCGGGGAGCTGTTTTTT.

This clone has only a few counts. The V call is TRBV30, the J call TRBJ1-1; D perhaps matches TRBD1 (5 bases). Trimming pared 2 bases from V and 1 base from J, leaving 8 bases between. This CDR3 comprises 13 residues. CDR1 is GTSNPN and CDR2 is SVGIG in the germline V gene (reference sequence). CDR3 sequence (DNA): TGTGCCTGGAGTATGGGGGAGAACACTGAAGCTTTCTTT. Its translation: CAWSMGENTEAFF.

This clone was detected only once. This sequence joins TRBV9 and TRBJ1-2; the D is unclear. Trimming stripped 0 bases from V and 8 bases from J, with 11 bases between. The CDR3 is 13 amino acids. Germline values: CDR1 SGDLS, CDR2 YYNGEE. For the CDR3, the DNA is TGTGCCAGCAGCGTAGACCGGAAATCGGGCTACACCTTC. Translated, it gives CASSVDRKSGYTF.

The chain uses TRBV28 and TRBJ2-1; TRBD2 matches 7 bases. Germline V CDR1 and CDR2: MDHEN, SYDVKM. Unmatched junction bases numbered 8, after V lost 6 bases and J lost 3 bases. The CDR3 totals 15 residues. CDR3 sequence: CASSLTSDVYNEQFF. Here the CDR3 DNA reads TGTGCCAGCAGCCTAACTAGCGACGTCTACAATGAGCAGTTCTTC.

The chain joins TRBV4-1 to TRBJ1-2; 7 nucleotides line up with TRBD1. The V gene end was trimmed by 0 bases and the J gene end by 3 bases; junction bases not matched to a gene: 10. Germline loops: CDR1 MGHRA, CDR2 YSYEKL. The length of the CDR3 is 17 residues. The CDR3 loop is CASSQEKARQGDYGYTF. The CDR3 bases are TGCGCCAGCAGCCAAGAGAAGGCGAGACAGGGCGACTATGGCTACACCTTC.

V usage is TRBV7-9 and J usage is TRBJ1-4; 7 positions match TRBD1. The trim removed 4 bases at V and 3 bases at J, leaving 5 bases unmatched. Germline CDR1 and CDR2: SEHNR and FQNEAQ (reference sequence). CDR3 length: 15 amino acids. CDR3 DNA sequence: TGTGCCAGCAGCTCCCTCACAGGGGCTAATGAAAAACTGTTTTTT. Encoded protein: CASSSLTGANEKLFF.

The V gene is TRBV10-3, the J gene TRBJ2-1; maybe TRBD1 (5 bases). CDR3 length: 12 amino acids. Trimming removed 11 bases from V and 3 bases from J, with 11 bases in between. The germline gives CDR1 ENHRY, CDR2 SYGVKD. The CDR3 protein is CAGGQFYNEQFF. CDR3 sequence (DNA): TGTGCCGGTGGACAATTCTACAATGAGCAGTTCTTC.

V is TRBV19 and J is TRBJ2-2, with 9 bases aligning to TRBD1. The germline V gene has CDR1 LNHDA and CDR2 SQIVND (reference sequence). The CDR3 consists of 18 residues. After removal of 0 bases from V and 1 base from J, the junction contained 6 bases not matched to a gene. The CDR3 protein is CASSIDRTGALNTGELFF. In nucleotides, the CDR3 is TGTGCCAGTAGTATAGATCGGACAGGGGCCTTGAACACCGGGGAGCTGTTTTTT.

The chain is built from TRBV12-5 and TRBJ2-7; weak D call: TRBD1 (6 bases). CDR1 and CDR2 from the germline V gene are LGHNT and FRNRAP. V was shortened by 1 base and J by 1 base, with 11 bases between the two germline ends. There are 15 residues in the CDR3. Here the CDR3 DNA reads TGTGCTAGTGGTTTGGGACAGGCTGGGTCCTACGAGCAGTACTTC. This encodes CASGLGQAGSYEQYF.

The CDR3 sequence is CASSQEGWQGADTQYF. DNA for the CDR3: TGCGCCAGCAGCCAAGAGGGGTGGCAGGGGGCAGATACGCAGTATTTT. The rearrangement uses TRBV4-1 and TRBJ2-3, with 7 bases identical to TRBD1. The CDR3 extends over 16 amino acids. The V and J ends lost 0 bases and 4 bases, in that order; junction bases with no gene match: 7. The germline V gene has CDR1 MGHRA and CDR2 YSYEKL.

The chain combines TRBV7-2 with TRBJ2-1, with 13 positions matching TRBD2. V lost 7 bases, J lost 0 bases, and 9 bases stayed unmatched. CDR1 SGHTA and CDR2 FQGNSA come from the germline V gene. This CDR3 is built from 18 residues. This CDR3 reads CASTPLAGGPGSYNEQFF. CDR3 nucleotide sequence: TGTGCCAGCACCCCACTAGCGGGAGGGCCGGGCTCCTACAATGAGCAGTTCTTC.

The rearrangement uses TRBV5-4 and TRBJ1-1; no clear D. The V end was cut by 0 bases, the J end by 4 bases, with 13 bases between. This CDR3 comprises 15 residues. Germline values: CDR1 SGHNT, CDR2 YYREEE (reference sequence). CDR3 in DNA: TGTGCCAGCAGCTTGGCGGCGGCCCCGGGCACTGAAGCTTTCTTT. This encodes CASSLAAAPGTEAFF.

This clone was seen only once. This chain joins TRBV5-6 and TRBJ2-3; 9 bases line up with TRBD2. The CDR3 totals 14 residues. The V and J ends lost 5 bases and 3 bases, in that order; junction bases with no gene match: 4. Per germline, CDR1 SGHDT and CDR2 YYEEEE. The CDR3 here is CASRRTSATDTQYF. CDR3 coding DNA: TGTGCCAGCAGGCGGACTAGCGCAACAGATACGCAGTATTTT.

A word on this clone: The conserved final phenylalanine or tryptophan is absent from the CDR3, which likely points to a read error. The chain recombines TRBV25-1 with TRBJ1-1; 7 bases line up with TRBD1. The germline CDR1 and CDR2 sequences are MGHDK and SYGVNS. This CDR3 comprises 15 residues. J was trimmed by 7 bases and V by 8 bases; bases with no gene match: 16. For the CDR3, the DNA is TGTGCCAGCGCCGGATCGCAGGGGGGGCAAGGTGAAGCTTTCCTT. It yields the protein CASAGSQGGQGEAFL.

As DNA, the CDR3 is TGTGCCAGCAAGGGGAGCAATCAGCCCCAGCATTTT. This gives the protein CASKGSNQPQHF. The chain has TRBV6-1 and TRBJ1-5; D might be TRBD1 (5 bases). CDR1 is MNHNS, CDR2 SASEGT, per germline. The V end lost 7 bases, the J end lost 1 base, and 5 bases lay between the germline ends. The CDR3 is 12 residues long.

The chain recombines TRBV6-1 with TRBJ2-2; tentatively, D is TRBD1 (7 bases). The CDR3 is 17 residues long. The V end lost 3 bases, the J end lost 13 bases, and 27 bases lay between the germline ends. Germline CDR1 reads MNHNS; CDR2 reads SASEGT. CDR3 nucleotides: TGTGCCAGCAGTGATCTGACAGGGCGAATCCTTAGCGGACGGCTGTTTTTT. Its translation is CASSDLTGRILSGRLFF.

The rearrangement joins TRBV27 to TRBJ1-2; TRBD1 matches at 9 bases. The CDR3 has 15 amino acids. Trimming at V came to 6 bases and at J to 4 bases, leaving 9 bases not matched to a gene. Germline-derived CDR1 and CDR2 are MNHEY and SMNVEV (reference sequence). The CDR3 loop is CASSGNRGLVYGYTF. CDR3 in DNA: TGTGCCAGCAGCGGGAACAGGGGGCTTGTCTATGGCTACACCTTC.

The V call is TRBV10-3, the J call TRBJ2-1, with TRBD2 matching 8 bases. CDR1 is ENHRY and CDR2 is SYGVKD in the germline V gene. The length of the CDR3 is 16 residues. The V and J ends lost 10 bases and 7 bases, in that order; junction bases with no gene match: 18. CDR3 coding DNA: TGTGCCAACAGCCCCAGCGGGAGTTTAATTTCGAATGAGCAGTTCTTC. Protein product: CANSPSGSLISNEQFF.

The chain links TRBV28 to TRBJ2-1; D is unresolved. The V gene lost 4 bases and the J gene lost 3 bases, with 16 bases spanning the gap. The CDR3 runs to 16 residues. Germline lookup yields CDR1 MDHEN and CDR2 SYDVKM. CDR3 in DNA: TGTGCCAGCAGTTCCCCCCCGGCGGAGAGCTACAATGAGCAGTTCTTC. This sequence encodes CASSSPPAESYNEQFF.

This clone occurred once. The CDR3 sequence is CASGFGFGTGGDTGELFF. CDR3 DNA sequence: TGTGCTAGTGGCTTCGGGTTCGGGACAGGGGGCGACACCGGGGAGCTGTTTTTT. The J gene is TRBJ2-2, the V gene TRBV12-5; 12 positions match TRBD1. CDR3 length: 18 residues. From germline, CDR1 is LGHNT and CDR2 FRNRAP. The trim removed 6 bases at V and 3 bases at J, leaving 11 bases unmatched.

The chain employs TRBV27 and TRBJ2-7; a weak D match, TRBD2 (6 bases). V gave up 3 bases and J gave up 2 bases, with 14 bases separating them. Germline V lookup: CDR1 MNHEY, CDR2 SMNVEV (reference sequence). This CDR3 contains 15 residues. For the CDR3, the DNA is TGTGCCAGCAGTTTCGGCCGGGACTTTACCTACGAGCAGTACTTC. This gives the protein CASSFGRDFTYEQYF.